This is a list of T cell receptor beta chains from one sample in a study of OX40 agonist ivuxolimab in advanced cancers. Generated by immunoSEQ multiplex PCR, the TCRdb table keeps only in-frame clones and is missing some. The table has tens of thousands of clones, about 90% seen once. The input for sequencing was CD4+ or CD8+ T cells sorted from blood, taken in a trial of the OX40 agonist ivuxolimab. The receptors originated from an adult with an advanced solid tumor such as melanoma, head and neck, liver or kidney cancer. CDR3s include the opening cysteine and the closing phenylalanine or tryptophan. D genes are given only for firm matches. Rows give clone size only sometimes, using once, few, many, or a class for an expanded clone.

D gene: NA
V gene: TRBV6-5
J gene: TRBJ1-1
clone size: NA
CDR3 DNA: TGTGCCAGCAGTCTACCCCCAGGGGATCCTGAAGCTTTCTTT
CDR3 protein: CASSLPPGDPEAFF

D gene: NA
V gene: TRBV4-1
J gene: TRBJ1-5
clone size: NA
CDR3 DNA: TGCGCCAGCAGCCAAGACTTCCGGAGCAATCAGCCCCAGCATTTT
CDR3 protein: CASSQDFRSNQPQHF

D gene: TRBD1
V gene: TRBV4-1
J gene: TRBJ2-2
clone size: NA
CDR3 DNA: TGCGCCAGCAGCCATCCCGGGACAGGGGGTTCGGGGGAGCTGTTTTTT
CDR3 protein: CASSHPGTGGSGELFF

D gene: TRBD1
V gene: TRBV5-4
J gene: TRBJ1-1
clone size: NA
CDR3 DNA: TGTGCCAGCAGCGCGCCGGACAGGGGTTCGGGAACTGAAGCTTTCTTT
CDR3 protein: CASSAPDRGSGTEAFF

D gene: NA
V gene: TRBV27
J gene: TRBJ2-5
clone size: NA
CDR3 DNA: TGTGCCAGCAGTTTTAACGGGAGAGGTCAAGAGACCCAGTACTTC
CDR3 protein: CASSFNGRGQETQYF

D gene: TRBD2
V gene: TRBV6-6
J gene: TRBJ2-1
clone size: NA
CDR3 DNA: TGTGCCAGCAACGGCGGGAGCTCCTACAATGAGCAGTTCTTC
CDR3 protein: CASNGGSSYNEQFF

D gene: NA
V gene: TRBV5-8
J gene: TRBJ1-4
clone size: NA
CDR3 DNA: TGTGCCAGCAGTTTGGACCTTTTTGAAAAACTGTTTTTT
CDR3 protein: CASSLDLFEKLFF

D gene: NA
V gene: TRBV6-5
J gene: TRBJ2-7
clone size: NA
CDR3 DNA: TGTGCCAGCAGTTCCGTACACCCTGGTGGCTACGAGCAGTACTTC
CDR3 protein: CASSSVHPGGYEQYF

D gene: NA
V gene: TRBV28
J gene: TRBJ1-4
clone size: NA
CDR3 DNA: TGTGCCAGCAGTGCCTGGGCAGGGGAGTCCCCAAATGAAAAACTGTTTTTT
CDR3 protein: CASSAWAGESPNEKLFF

D gene: TRBD2
V gene: TRBV5-4
J gene: TRBJ2-1
clone size: once
CDR3 DNA: TGTGCCAGCAGCTTGAAGCGGGAGAGGAGCTCCTACAATGAGCAGTTCTTC
CDR3 protein: CASSLKRERSSYNEQFF

D gene: NA
V gene: TRBV9
J gene: TRBJ2-3
clone size: once
CDR3 DNA: TGTGCCAGCAGCGCCCCCATATCGGGGGGCGACCCCACAGATACGCAGTATTTT
CDR3 protein: CASSAPISGGDPTDTQYF

D gene: NA
V gene: TRBV6-5
J gene: TRBJ1-5
clone size: NA
CDR3 DNA: TGTGCCAGCAGCGAACATCAGCCCCAGCATTTT
CDR3 protein: CASSEHQPQHF

D gene: NA
V gene: TRBV13
J gene: TRBJ2-7
clone size: NA
CDR3 DNA: TGTGCCAGCAGCTTAGGACTGCGGGGCGAGCAGTACTTC
CDR3 protein: CASSLGLRGEQYF

D gene: NA
V gene: TRBV5-5
J gene: TRBJ1-1
clone size: NA
CDR3 DNA: TGTGCCAGCAGCTCTCAGCTTGGGGGCTATGGTGCGGGACGGAACACTGAAGCTTTCTTT
CDR3 protein: CASSSQLGGYGAGRNTEAFF

D gene: TRBD1
V gene: TRBV14
J gene: TRBJ1-2
clone size: NA
CDR3 DNA: TGTGCCAGCAGCCCCGGGACAGGGGGTGGCTATGGCTACACCTTC
CDR3 protein: CASSPGTGGGYGYTF

D gene: NA
V gene: TRBV28
J gene: TRBJ2-1
clone size: NA
CDR3 DNA: TGTGCCAGCAGTCGGGGAACCCTAGGACACAATGAGCAGTTCTTC
CDR3 protein: CASSRGTLGHNEQFF

D gene: NA
V gene: TRBV7-2
J gene: TRBJ2-7
clone size: NA
CDR3 DNA: TGTGCCAGCAGCTTAACTACTAGCTCCGAGCAGTACTTC
CDR3 protein: CASSLTTSSEQYF

D gene: NA
V gene: TRBV5-6
J gene: TRBJ1-5
clone size: NA
CDR3 DNA: TGTGCCAGCAGCTTTTGGATAATCCCCTCACAGCCCCAGCATTTT
CDR3 protein: CASSFWIIPSQPQHF

D gene: NA
V gene: TRBV19
J gene: TRBJ2-3
clone size: NA
CDR3 DNA: TGTGCCAGTACCCCCGGGACTTCGACAGATACGCAGTATTTT
CDR3 protein: CASTPGTSTDTQYF

D gene: NA
V gene: TRBV30
J gene: TRBJ2-7
clone size: once
CDR3 DNA: TGTGCCTGGAGTGTAGCAACCTACGAGCAGTACTTC
CDR3 protein: CAWSVATYEQYF

D gene: NA
V gene: TRBV11-2
J gene: TRBJ2-1
clone size: NA
CDR3 DNA: TGTGCCAGCAGCTTAGCGGGAAATGAGCAGTTCTTC
CDR3 protein: CASSLAGNEQFF

D gene: NA
V gene: TRBV4-1
J gene: TRBJ2-1
clone size: NA
CDR3 DNA: TGCGCCAGCAGCCATGGCCTTGGGAACAATGAGCAGTTCTTC
CDR3 protein: CASSHGLGNNEQFF

D gene: NA
V gene: TRBV7-8
J gene: TRBJ2-7
clone size: NA
CDR3 DNA: TGTGCCAGCAGCTTTAAGGGGCGTTCTATCGACGAGCAGTACTTC
CDR3 protein: CASSFKGRSIDEQYF

D gene: NA
V gene: TRBV28
J gene: TRBJ1-1
clone size: once
CDR3 DNA: TGTGCCAGCAGAACCCCCTTGAACACTGAAGCTTTCTTT
CDR3 protein: CASRTPLNTEAFF

D gene: NA
V gene: TRBV11-2
J gene: TRBJ2-5
clone size: once
CDR3 DNA: TGTGCCAGCAGCTCCAACACGGAGACCCAGTACTTC
CDR3 protein: CASSSNTETQYF

D gene: NA
V gene: TRBV28
J gene: TRBJ2-1
clone size: NA
CDR3 DNA: TGTGCCAGCAGTCAAAGCGGGACACACTACAATGAGCAGTTCTTC
CDR3 protein: CASSQSGTHYNEQFF

D gene: NA
V gene: TRBV11-2
J gene: TRBJ1-3
clone size: NA
CDR3 DNA: TGTGCCAGCAGCCCTGGAAACACCATATATTTT
CDR3 protein: CASSPGNTIYF

D gene: NA
V gene: TRBV28
J gene: TRBJ1-5
clone size: NA
CDR3 DNA: TGTGCCAGCAGTTTAAACCCGAGTCAGCCCCAGCATTTT
CDR3 protein: CASSLNPSQPQHF

D gene: TRBD1
V gene: TRBV2
J gene: TRBJ1-2
clone size: NA
CDR3 DNA: TGTGCCAGCAGTGAGTTACAGGGGGCAGAAGGCTACACCTTC
CDR3 protein: CASSELQGAEGYTF